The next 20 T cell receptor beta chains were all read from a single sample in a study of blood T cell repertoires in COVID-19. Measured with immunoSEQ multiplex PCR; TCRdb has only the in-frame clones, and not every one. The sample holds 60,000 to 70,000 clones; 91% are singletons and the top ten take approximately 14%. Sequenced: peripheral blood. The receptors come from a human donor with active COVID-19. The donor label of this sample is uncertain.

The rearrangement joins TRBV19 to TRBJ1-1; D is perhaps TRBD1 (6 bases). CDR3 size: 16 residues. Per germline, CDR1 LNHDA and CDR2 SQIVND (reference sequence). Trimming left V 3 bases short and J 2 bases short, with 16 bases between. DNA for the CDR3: TGTGCCAGTAGTATCCCGAGGGGGGGGGCCAACACTGAAGCTTTCTTT. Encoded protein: CASSIPRGGANTEAFF.

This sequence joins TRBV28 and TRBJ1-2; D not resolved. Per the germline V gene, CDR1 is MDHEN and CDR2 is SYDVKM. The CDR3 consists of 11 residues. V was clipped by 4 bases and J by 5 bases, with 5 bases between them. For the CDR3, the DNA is TGTGCCAGCAGTTCACAATATGGCTACACCTTC. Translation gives CASSSQYGYTF.

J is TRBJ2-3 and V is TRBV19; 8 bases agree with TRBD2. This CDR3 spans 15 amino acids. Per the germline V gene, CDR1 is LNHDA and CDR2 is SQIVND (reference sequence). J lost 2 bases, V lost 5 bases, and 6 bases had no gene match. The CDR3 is CASSEGLALTDTQYF. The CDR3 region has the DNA TGTGCCAGTAGTGAAGGACTAGCTCTCACAGATACGCAGTATTTT.

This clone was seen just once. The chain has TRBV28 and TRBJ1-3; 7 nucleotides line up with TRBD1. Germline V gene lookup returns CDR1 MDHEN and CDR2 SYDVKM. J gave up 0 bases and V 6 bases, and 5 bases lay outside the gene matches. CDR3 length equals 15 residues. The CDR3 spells CASRPAGGSGNTIYF. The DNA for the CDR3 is TGTGCCAGCAGACCAGCAGGGGGCTCTGGAAACACCATATATTTT.

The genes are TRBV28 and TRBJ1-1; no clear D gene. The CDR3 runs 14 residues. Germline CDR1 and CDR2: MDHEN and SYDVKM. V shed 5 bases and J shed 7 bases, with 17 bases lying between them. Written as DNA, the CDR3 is TGTGCCAGCAGTCCCAGCGGCCCGCTTTATGAAGCTTTCTTT. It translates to CASSPSGPLYEAFF.

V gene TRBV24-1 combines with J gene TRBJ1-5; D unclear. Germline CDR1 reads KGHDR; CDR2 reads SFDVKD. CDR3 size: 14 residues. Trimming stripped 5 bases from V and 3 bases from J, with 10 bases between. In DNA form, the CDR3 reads TGTGCCACCAGTGCAGACATTTCCAATCAGCCCCAGCATTTT. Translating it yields CATSADISNQPQHF.

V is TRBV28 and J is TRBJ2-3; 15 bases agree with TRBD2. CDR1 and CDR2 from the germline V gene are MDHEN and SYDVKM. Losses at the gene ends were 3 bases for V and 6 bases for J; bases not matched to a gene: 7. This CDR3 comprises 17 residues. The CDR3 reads CASSFRTSGRAGDTQYF. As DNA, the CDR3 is TGTGCCAGCAGTTTTCGGACTAGCGGGAGGGCCGGGGATACGCAGTATTTT.

The DNA of the CDR3 is TGCAGCGTTGAAGGGACAGGGACCGGGGAGCTGTTTTTT. Amino acid sequence: CSVEGTGTGELFF. This rearrangement joins TRBV29-1 to TRBJ2-2; 8 nucleotides align to TRBD1. V lost 1 base and J lost 5; bases outside the gene matches: 0. This CDR3 is 13 amino acids long. The germline V gene has CDR1 SQVTM and CDR2 ANQGSEA.

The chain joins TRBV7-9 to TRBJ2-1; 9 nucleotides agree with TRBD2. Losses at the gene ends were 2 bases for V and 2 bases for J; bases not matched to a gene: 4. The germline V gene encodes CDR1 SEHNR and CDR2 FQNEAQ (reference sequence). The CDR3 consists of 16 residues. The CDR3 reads CASSLQASGTYNEQFF. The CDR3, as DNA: TGTGCCAGCAGCTTACAGGCTAGCGGGACCTACAATGAGCAGTTCTTC.

The DNA of the CDR3 is TGCGCCAGCAGCTTGACCCGGGACAGGGGGCTGAGCAATGAGCAGTTCTTC. Protein sequence: CASSLTRDRGLSNEQFF. The V and J genes are TRBV5-1 and TRBJ2-1; TRBD1 matches 12 bases. The germline gives CDR1 SGHRS, CDR2 YFSETQ. V trimming: 1 base; J trimming: 6 bases; junction bases outside the gene matches: 8. This CDR3 region has 17 residues.

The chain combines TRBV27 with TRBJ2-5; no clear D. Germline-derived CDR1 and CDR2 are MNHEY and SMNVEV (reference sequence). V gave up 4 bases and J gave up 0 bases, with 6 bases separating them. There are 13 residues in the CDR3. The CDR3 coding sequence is TGTGCCAGCAGTTCCCTATACCAAGAGACCCAGTACTTC. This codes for CASSSLYQETQYF.

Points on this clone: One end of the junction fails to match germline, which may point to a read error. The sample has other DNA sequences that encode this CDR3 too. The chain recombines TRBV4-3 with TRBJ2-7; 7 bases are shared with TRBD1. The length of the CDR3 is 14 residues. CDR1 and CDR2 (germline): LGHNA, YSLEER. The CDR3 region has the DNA TGCGCCAGTAGCCAAGGACAGGTAGGCTACGAGCAGTACTTC. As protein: CASSQGQVGYEQYF.

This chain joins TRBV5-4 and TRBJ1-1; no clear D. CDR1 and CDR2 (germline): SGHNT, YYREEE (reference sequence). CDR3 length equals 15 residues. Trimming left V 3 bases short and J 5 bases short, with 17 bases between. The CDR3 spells CASSSPDRGGTEAFF. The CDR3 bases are TGTGCCAGCAGCTCCCCGGACCGCGGAGGGACTGAAGCTTTCTTT.

The CDR3 region is CASSLAPPGRNTEAFF. As DNA, the CDR3 is TGTGCCAGCAGCTTAGCCCCCCCAGGGCGGAACACTGAAGCTTTCTTT. J is TRBJ1-1 and V is TRBV7-9, with D possibly TRBD1 on 5 matching bases. This CDR3 contains 16 residues. Germline CDR1 is SEHNR and CDR2 is FQNEAQ (reference sequence). Trimming shortened V by 0 bases and J by 1 base, and 12 bases separated the two germline ends. The variable domain in full, completed from reference TRBV7-9 and TRBJ1-1, reads DTGVSQNPRHKITKRGQNVTFRCDPISEHNRLYWYRQTLGQGPEFLTYFQNEAQLEKSRLLSDRFSAERPKGSFSTLEIQRTEQGDSAMYLCASSLAPPGRNTEAFFGQGTRLTVV.

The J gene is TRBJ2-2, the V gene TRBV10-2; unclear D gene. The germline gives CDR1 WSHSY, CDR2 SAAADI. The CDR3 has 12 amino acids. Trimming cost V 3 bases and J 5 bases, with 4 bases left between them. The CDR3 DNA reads TGCGCCAGCAGTGATAGTACCGGGGAGCTGTTTTTT. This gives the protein CASSDSTGELFF.

CDR3 DNA: TGTGCCAGCTCACCCACGGGACAGGGGACTGACGAGCAGTACTTC. Translation gives CASSPTGQGTDEQYF. The J gene is TRBJ2-7, the V gene TRBV18; 10 bases agree with TRBD1. Looked up from germline, CDR1 is KGHSH and CDR2 is LQKENI. V was pared by 3 bases and J by 5 bases, with 7 bases of the junction left unmatched. The CDR3 is made up of 15 amino acids.

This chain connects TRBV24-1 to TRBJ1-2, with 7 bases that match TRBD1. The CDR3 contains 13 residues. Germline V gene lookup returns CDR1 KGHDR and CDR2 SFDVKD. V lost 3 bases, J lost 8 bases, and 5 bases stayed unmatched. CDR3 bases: TGTGCCACCAGTGATCAGGGGGTCAGGGGCTACACCTTC. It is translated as CATSDQGVRGYTF.

CDR3 loop: CSANKNTEAFF. DNA of the CDR3: TGCAGTGCTAACAAGAACACTGAAGCTTTCTTT. The V and J genes are TRBV20-1 and TRBJ1-1, with D unclear. CDR1 and CDR2 from the germline V gene are DFQATT and SNEGSKA (reference sequence). V was clipped by 4 bases and J by 1 base, with 4 bases between them. The length of the CDR3 is 11 residues.

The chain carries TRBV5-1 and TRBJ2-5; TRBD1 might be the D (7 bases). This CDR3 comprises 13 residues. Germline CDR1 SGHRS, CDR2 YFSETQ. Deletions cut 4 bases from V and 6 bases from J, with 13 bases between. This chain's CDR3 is CASSQGGMKTQYF. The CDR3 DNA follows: TGCGCCAGCAGCCAGGGGGGCATGAAGACCCAGTACTTC. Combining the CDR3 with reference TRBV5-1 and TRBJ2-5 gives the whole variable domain KAGVTQTPRYLIKTRGQQVTLSCSPISGHRSVSWYQQTPGQGLQFLFEYFSETQRNKGNFPGRFSGRQFSNSRSEMNVSTLELGDSALYLCASSQGGMKTQYFGPGTRLLVL.

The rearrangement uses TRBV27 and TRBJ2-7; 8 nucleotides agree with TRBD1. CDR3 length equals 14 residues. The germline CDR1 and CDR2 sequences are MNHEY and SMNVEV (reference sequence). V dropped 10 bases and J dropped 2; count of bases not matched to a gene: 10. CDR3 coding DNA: TGTGCCACCAAAAACTTACAGGGGGCCTACGAGCAGTACTTC. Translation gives CATKNLQGAYEQYF.